This TCR beta chain stems from a study of graft-versus-host responses after intestinal transplantation. Study details: Among the recipients, transplants were multivisceral, liver-intestinal, or isolated intestinal. Every recipient underwent anti-thymocyte globulin induction, then tacrolimus and steroids for 2 to 3 years.

Comment on this clone: As yet, its antigen is unknown.

Findings and limits, study-wide: Declines in HvG clones occurring early post-transplant were associated with peak circulating GvH clone levels. Detection of GvH clones occurred in recipient marrow, and some had their first appearance in ileum or blood.

Libraries were prepared by immunoSEQ multiplex PCR; TCRdb keeps only in-frame clonotypes and omits some of them. This repertoire shows roughly 38,000 clones, 93% found once; its top ten account for roughly a fifth. V was pared by 6 bases and J by 1 base, with 5 bases of the junction left unmatched. CDR3 size: 14 residues. CDR1 and CDR2 from the germline V gene are SGHVS and FQNEAQ. This rearrangement joins TRBV7-8 to TRBJ1-1; 7 bases are a match to TRBD1. The TCR sequence derives from a human donor who was the organ donor for an intestinal transplant. The sample here was unstimulated CD8+ T cells sorted from spleen or lymph node cells, taken before transplant. CDR3 loop: CASRGDRRNTEAFF. The CDR3 DNA reads as TGTGCCAGCAGGGGGGACAGACGGAACACTGAAGCTTTCTTT.